This TCR beta chain is drawn from a study of post-analysis software for immune sequencing data. About the research overall: Some patients lacked subtype; others had relapsing-remitting, secondary progressive or progressive-relapsing disease.

Findings of the study overall: By F measure, samples from a shared preparation batch strongly co-clustered. When compared against controls, multiple sclerosis patients showed significantly lower normalized Chao1 diversity.

Turning to this clonotype: As yet, its antigen is unknown.

Unique molecular identifiers were present in the TCR beta cDNA libraries. Out of roughly 0.95 to 10 million T cells, a few hundred thousand cDNA molecules were generated. TCRdb itself ran the PCR reads through MiXCR, one entry per CDR3 protein. The data hold around 710,000 distinct CDR3 sequences, with 35% to 55% observed a single time. The receptor's source is a girl between 10 and 17 years old with multiple sclerosis. Sequenced sample: blood.

The CDR3 DNA is TGTGCCAGCAGCACACTCGGGGGCAGACTTAACTATGGCTACACCTTC. This translates into CASSTLGGRLNYGYTF. V and J are TRBV11-2 and TRBJ1-2, with D maybe TRBD1 (6 bases). The V and J ends lost 5 bases and 1 base respectively, with 17 bases between them. The germline CDR1 and CDR2 sequences are SGHAT and FQNNGV. The length of the CDR3 is 16 residues.